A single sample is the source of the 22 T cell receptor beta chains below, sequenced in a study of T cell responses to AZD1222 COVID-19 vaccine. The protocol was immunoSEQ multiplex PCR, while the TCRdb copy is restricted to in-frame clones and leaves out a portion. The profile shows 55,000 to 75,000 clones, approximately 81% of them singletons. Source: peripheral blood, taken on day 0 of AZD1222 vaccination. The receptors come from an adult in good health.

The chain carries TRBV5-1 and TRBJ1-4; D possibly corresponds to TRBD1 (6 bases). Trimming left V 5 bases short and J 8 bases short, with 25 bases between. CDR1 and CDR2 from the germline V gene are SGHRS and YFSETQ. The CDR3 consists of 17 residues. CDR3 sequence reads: CASSNSAGAPVEEKLFF. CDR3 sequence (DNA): TGCGCCAGCAGTAACTCGGCGGGGGCTCCAGTAGAAGAAAAACTGTTTTTT.

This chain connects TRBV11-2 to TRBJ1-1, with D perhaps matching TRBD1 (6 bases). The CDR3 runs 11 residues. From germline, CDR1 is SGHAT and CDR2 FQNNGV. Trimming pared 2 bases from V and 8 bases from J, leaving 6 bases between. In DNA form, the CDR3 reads TGTGCCAGCAGCTTAACAGGGGAAGCTTTCTTT. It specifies CASSLTGEAFF.

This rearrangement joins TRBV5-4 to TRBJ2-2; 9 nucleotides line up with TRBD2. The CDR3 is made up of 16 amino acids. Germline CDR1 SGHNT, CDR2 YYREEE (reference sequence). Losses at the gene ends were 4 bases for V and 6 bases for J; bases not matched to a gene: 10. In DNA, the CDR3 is TGTGCCAGCAGCGTCCCGGGCGGGAGGGCCGCCGGGGAGCTGTTTTTT. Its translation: CASSVPGGRAAGELFF.

CDR3 in DNA: TGTGCCAGCAGCGCGACCCGGGGTGAAGCTTTCTTT. The encoded protein is CASSATRGEAFF. The rearrangement links TRBV2 to TRBJ1-1; no clear D. With 6 bases removed from V and 7 bases from J, the gap between germline ends came to 12 bases. Germline values: CDR1 SNHLY, CDR2 FYNNEI. The CDR3 has 12 residues.

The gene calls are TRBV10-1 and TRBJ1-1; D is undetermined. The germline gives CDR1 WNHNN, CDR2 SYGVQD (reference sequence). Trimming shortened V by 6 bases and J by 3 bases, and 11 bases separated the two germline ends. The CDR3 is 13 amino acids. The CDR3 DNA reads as TGCGCCAGCAGCTTTGGAAGCTACACTGAAGCTTTCTTT. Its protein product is CASSFGSYTEAFF.

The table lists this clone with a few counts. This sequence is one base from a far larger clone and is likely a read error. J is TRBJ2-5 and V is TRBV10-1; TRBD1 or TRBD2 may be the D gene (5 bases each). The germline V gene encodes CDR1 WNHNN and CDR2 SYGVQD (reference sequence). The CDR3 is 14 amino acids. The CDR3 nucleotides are TGCGCCAGCTGTGATGGGACCCCTGGGGGGACCCAGTACTTC. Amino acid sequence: CASCDGTPGGTQYF.

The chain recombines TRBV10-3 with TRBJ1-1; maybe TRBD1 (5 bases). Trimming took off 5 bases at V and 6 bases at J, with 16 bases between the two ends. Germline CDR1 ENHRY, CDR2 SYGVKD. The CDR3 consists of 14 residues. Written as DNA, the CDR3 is TGTGCCATCAGTTTGGAGGCGGGGGGATCTGAAGCTTTCTTT. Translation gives CAISLEAGGSEAFF.

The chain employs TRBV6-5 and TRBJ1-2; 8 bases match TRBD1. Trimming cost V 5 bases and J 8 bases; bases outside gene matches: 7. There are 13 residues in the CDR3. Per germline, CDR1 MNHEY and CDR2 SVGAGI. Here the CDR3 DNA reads TGTGCCAGCAGTACTGGACAGGGTGGGGGCTACACCTTC. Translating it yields CASSTGQGGGYTF.

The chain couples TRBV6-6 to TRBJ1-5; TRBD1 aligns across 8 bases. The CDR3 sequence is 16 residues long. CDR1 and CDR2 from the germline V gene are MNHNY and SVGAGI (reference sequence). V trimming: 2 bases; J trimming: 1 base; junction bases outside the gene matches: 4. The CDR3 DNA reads TGTGCCAGCAGTTACCTGGACAGGGCGAGCAATCAGCCCCAGCATTTT. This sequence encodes CASSYLDRASNQPQHF.

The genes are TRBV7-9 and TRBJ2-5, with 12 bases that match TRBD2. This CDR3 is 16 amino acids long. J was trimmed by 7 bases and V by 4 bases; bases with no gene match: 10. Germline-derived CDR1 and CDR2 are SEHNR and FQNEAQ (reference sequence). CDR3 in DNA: TGTGCCAGCAGCTCCTTGACTAGCGGGGGCCCTTGGACCCAGTACTTC. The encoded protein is CASSSLTSGGPWTQYF.

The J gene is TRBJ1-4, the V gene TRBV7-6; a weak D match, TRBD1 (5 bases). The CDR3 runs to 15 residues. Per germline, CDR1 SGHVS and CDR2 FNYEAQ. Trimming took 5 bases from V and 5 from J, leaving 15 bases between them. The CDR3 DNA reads TGTGCCAGCAGCGACCCGGGACTAGAAAATGAAAAACTGTTTTTT. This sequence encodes CASSDPGLENEKLFF. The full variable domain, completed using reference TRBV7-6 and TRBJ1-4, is GAGVSQSPRYKVTKRGQDVALRCDPISGHVSLYWYRQALGQGPEFLTYFNYEAQQDKSGLPNDRFSAERPEGSISTLTIQRTEQRDSAMYRCASSDPGLENEKLFFGSGTQLSVL.

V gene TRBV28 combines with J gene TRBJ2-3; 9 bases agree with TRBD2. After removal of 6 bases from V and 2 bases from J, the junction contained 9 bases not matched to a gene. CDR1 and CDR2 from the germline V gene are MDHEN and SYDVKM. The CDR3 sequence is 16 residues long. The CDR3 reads CASSLPSGRSTDTQYF. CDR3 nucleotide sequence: TGTGCCAGCAGCCTCCCAAGCGGGAGGTCCACAGATACGCAGTATTTT.

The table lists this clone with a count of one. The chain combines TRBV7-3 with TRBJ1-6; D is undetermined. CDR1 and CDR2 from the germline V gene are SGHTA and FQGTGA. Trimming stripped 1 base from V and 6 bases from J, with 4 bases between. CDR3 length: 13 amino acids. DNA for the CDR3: TGTGCCAGCAGCTTAATTTTTAATTCACCCCTCCACTTT. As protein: CASSLIFNSPLHF.

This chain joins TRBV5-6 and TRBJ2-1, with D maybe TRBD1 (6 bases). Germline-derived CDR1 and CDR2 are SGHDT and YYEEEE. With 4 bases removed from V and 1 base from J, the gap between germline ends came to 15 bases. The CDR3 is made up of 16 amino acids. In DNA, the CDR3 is TGTGCCAGCAGCCCCGTACCGGGACATTCCTACAATGAGCAGTTCTTC. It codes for CASSPVPGHSYNEQFF.

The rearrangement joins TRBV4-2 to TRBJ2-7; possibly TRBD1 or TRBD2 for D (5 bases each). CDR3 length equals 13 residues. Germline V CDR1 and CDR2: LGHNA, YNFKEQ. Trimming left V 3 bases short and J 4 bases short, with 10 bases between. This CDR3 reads CASSHGALYEQYF. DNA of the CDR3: TGTGCCAGCAGCCACGGGGCTTTATACGAGCAGTACTTC.

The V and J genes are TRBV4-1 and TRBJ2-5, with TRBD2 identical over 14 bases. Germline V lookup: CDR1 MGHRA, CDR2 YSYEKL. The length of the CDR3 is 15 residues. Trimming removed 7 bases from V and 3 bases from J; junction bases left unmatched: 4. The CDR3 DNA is TGCGCCAGCACCAAGGGACTAGCGGGAGAAGAGACCCAGTACTTC. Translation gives CASTKGLAGEETQYF.

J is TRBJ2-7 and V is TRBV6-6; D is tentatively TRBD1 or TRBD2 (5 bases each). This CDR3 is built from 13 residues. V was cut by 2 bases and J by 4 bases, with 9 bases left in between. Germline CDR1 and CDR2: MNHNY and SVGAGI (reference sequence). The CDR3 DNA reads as TGTGCCAGCAGTTACGGGACCGAGTACGAGCAGTACTTC. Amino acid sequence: CASSYGTEYEQYF.

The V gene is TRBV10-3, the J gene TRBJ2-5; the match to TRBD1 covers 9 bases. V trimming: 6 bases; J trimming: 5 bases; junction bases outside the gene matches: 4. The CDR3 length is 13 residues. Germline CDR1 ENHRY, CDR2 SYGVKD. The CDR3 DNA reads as TGTGCCATCAGACGGACAGGGGACGAGACCCAGTACTTC. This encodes CAIRRTGDETQYF.

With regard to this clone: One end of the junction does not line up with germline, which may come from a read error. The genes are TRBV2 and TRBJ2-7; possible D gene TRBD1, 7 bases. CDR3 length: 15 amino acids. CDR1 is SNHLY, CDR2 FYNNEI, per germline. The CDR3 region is CASRNLQGTFRPQDF. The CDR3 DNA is TGTGCCAGCAGGAACCTACAGGGGACTTTCAGGCCTCAGGACTTC. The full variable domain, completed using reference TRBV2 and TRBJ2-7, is EPEVTQTPSHQVTQMGQEVILRCVPISNHLYFYWYRQILGQKVEFLVSFYNNEISEKSEIFDDQFSVERPDGSNFTLKIRSTKLEDSAMYFCASRNLQGTFRPQDFGPGTRLTVT.

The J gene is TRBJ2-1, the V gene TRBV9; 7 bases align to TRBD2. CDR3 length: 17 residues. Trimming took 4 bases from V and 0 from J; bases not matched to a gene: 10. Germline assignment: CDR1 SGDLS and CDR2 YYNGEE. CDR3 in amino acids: CASSPRLADPSYNEQFF. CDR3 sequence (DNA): TGTGCCAGCAGCCCAAGACTAGCTGACCCCTCCTACAATGAGCAGTTCTTC.

The CDR3 protein is CASSLDGAYEQYF. The CDR3 nucleotides read TGCGCCAGCAGCTTAGACGGAGCCTACGAGCAGTACTTC. The chain joins TRBV5-1 to TRBJ2-7; D is ambiguous. The ends were cut back, 2 bases at V and 2 bases at J, with 8 bases in the middle. This CDR3 spans 13 amino acids. Germline values: CDR1 SGHRS, CDR2 YFSETQ.

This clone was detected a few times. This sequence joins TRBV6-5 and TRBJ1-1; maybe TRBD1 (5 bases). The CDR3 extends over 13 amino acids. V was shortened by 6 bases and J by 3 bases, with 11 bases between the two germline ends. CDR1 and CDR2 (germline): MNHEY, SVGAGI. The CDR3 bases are TGTGCCAGCAGAAGAACCAGGGACACTGAAGCTTTCTTT. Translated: CASRRTRDTEAFF.